This T cell receptor (beta chain) is from a study of T-cell reconstitution after alpha-beta-depleted transplantation in children. This clonotype has a count of ten or more. Its antigen remains unknown. Overall study findings and caveats: Recipient T cells and thymic progenitors that survived gave rise to the high TCRbeta diversity observed at day 60 in some patients. Fresh T-cell production supplied most of the T-cell counts and diversity seen one year after transplant. Approximately two months post-transplant, alpha-beta T cells reportedly originated from several hundred expanded graft clones.

This sample's TCRbeta library carried unique molecular identifier barcodes. TCRdb ran MiXCR on the PCR reads and lists one entry per CDR3 protein. The sample records about 500,000 distinct CDR3 sequences, roughly 10% being singletons. This CDR3 region has 12 residues. The germline V gene has CDR1 SQVTM and CDR2 ANQGSEA. Trimming removed 6 bases from V and 5 bases from J, with 14 bases in between. This chain links TRBV29-1 with TRBJ2-7; weak D call: TRBD1 (6 bases). The sequencing used PBMCs, mostly from graft donor cells, collected 180 days after TCRalphabeta/CD19-depleted stem cell transplant. This TCR was sampled from a female patient between 2 and 15 years old who had a stem cell transplant for aplastic anemia, so the T cells may come from the graft donor. The CDR3 reads CSVGHGSNEQYF. The CDR3 DNA reads TGCAGCGTGGGACACGGTTCGAACGAGCAGTACTTC.